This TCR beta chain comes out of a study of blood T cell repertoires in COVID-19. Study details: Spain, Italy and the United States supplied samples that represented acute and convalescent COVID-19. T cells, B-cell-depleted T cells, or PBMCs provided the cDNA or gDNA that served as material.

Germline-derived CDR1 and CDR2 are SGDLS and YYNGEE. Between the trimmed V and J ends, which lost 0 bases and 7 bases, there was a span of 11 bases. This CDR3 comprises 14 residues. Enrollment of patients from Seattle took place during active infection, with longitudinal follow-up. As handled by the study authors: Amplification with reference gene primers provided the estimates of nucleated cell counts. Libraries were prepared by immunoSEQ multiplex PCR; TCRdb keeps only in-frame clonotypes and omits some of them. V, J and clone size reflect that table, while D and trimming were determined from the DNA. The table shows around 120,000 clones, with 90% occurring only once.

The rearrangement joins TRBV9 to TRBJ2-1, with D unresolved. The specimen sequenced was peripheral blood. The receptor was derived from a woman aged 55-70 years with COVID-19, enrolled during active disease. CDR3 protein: CASSVAPGTNEQFF. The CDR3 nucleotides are TGTGCCAGCAGCGTAGCTCCGGGTACGAATGAGCAGTTCTTC.